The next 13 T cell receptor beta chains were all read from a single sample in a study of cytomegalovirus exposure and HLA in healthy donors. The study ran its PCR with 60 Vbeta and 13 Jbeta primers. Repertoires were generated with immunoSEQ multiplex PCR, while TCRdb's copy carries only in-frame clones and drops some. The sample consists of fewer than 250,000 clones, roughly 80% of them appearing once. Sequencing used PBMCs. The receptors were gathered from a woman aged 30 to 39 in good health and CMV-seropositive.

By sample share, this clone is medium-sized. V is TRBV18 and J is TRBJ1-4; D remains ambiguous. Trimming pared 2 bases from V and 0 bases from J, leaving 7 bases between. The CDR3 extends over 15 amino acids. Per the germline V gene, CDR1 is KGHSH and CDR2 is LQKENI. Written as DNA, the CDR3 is TGTGCCAGCTCACCAGCGATTTCAACTAATGAAAAACTGTTTTTT. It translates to CASSPAISTNEKLFF.

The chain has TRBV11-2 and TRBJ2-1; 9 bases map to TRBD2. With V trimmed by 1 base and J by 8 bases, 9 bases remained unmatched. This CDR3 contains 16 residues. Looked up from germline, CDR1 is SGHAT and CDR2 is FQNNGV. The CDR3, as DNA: TGTGCCAGCAGCTTAGGGGCGGGGGGGCTGATGGATGAGCAGTTCTTC. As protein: CASSLGAGGLMDEQFF.

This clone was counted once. The CDR3 region has the DNA TGTGCCATCTTGGGCAGGGGTGTTTCACCCCTCCACTTT. This codes for CAILGRGVSPLHF. This rearrangement joins TRBV28 to TRBJ1-6; D may be TRBD1 (6 bases). CDR1 MDHEN and CDR2 SYDVKM come from the germline V gene. With 10 bases removed from V and 9 bases from J, the gap between germline ends came to 16 bases. The CDR3 loop spans 13 amino acids.

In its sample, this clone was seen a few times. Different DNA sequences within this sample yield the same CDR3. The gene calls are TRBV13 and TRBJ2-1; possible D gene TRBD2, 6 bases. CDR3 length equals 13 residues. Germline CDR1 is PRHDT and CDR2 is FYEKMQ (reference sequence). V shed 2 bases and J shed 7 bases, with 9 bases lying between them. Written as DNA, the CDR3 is TGTGCCAGCAGCTTATCTCGGGGGAATGAGCAGTTCTTC. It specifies CASSLSRGNEQFF. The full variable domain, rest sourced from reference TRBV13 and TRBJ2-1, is AAGVIQSPRHLIKEKRETATLKCYPIPRHDTVYWYQQGPGQDPQFLISFYEKMQSDKGSIPDRFSAQQFSDYHSELNMSSLELGDSALYFCASSLSRGNEQFFGPGTRLTVL.

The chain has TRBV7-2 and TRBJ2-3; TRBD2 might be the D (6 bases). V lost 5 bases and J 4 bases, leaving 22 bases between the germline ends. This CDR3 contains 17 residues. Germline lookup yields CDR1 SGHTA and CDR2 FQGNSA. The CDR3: CASSTGLSRLLADTQYF. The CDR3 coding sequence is TGTGCCAGCAGCACGGGACTCTCCCGGTTGTTGGCAGATACGCAGTATTTT.

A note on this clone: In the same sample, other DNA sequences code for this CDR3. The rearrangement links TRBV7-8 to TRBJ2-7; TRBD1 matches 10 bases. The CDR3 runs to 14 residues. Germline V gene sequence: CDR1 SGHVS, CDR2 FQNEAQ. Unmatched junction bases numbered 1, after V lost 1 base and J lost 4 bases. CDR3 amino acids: CASSLGQGAYEQYF. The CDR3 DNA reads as TGTGCCAGCAGCTTAGGACAGGGGGCGTACGAGCAGTACTTC.

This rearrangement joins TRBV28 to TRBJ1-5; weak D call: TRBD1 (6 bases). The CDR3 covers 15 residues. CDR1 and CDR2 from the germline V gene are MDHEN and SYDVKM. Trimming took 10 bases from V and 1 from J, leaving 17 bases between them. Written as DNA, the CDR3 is TGTGCCACTAGAAACAGGGTTTGGAGCAATCAGCCCCAGCATTTT. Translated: CATRNRVWSNQPQHF. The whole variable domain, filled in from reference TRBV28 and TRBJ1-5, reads DVKVTQSSRYLVKRTGEKVFLECVQDMDHENMFWYRQDPGLGLRLIYFSYDVKMKEKGDIPEGYSVSREKKERFSLILESASTNQTSMYLCATRNRVWSNQPQHFGDGTRLSIL.

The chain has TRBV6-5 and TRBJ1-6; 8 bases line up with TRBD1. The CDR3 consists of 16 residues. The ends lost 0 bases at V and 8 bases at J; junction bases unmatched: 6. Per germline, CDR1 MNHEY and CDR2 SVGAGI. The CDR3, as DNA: TGTGCCAGCAGTTACTCGACAGGGGTTAGAGATTCACCCCTCCACTTT. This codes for CASSYSTGVRDSPLHF.

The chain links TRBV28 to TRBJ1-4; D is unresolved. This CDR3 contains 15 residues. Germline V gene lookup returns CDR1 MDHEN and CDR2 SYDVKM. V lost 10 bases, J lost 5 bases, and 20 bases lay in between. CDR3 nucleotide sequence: TGTGCCACTACGACCGCGGGCAGCGAAAATGAAAAACTGTTTTTT. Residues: CATTTAGSENEKLFF.

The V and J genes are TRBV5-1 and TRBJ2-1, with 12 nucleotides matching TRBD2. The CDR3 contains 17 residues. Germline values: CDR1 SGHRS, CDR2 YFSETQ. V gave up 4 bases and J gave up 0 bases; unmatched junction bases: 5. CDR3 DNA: TGCGCCAGCAGCGTGGGACTAGCGGGTATCTCCTACAATGAGCAGTTCTTC. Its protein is CASSVGLAGISYNEQFF.

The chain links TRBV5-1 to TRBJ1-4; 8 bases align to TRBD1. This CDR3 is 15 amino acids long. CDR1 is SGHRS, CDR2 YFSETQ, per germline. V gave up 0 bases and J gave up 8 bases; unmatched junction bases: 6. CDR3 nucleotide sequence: TGCGCCAGCAGCTTGGGTTCGACAGGGGAAGAAAAACTGTTTTTT. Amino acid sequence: CASSLGSTGEEKLFF.

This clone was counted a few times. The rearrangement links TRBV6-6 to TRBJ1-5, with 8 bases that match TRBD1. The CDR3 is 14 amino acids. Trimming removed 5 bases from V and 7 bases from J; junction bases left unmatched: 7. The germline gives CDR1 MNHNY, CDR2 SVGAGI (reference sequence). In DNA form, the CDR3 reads TGTGCCAGCAGTGACAGGGGTCGGATCCAGCCCCAGCATTTT. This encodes CASSDRGRIQPQHF.

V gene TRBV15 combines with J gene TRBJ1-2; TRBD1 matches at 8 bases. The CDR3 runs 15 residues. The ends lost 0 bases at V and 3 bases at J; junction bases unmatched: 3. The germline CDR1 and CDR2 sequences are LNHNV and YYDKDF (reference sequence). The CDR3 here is CATSRDGQGYYGYTF. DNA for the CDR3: TGTGCCACCAGCAGAGATGGACAGGGCTACTATGGCTACACCTTC.